The clone carrying this T cell receptor beta chain was found many times. Antigen specificity is unknown. These data belong to a study of T cells in Graves' hyperthyroidism and ophthalmopathy. V lost 4 bases to trimming and J lost 2 bases; unmatched junction nucleotides: 7. This CDR3 region has 15 residues. Germline V gene sequence: CDR1 MDHEN, CDR2 SYDVKM. RNA transcripts gave rise to amplified TCR beta CDR3 regions. Primed by the HTBI set, a first-round RT-PCR was run on the TCR CDR3. TCRdb called the multiplex PCR reads again in MiXCR, with one record for every CDR3 protein. Among fewer than 700,000 distinct CDR3 sequences, around 16% were seen once, and the ten largest hold about 3.8%. Whole-study findings and limits: Expanded thyroid clonotypes (above 0.001) were mostly also found in blood.

The V call is TRBV28, the J call TRBJ2-7; TRBD2 matches 8 bases. The receptor's source is a woman aged 25 to 39 with Graves' hyperthyroidism. Sequencing was done on a sample of blood. CDR3 sequence reads: CASSSPAGGPYEQYF. The CDR3 DNA sequence: TGTGCCAGCAGTTCGCCGGCGGGAGGCCCCTACGAGCAGTACTTC. The whole variable domain, filled in from reference TRBV28 and TRBJ2-7, reads DVKVTQSSRYLVKRTGEKVFLECVQDMDHENMFWYRQDPGLGLRLIYFSYDVKMKEKGDIPEGYSVSREKKERFSLILESASTNQTSMYLCASSSPAGGPYEQYFGPGTRLTVT.